These 6 T cell receptor beta chains share one sample of origin, sequenced in a study of T cell changes during pregnancy in multiple sclerosis. TCRdb keeps only in-frame clones here, not all; method: immunoSEQ multiplex PCR. There are 75,000 to 100,000 clones in the sample; 85% to 95% occur only once, and just over 2% lies in the top ten. The input for sequencing was peripheral blood, taken after pregnancy. Receptors originate from a female donor with multiple sclerosis, enrolled in a pregnancy study.

V gene TRBV5-6 combines with J gene TRBJ1-4; a possible D gene is TRBD1 (5 bases). CDR1 is SGHDT, CDR2 YYEEEE, per germline. V lost 4 bases and J 4 bases, leaving 14 bases between the germline ends. The CDR3 is 15 residues long. CDR3 protein: CASSAQGGGNEKLFF. Written as DNA, the CDR3 is TGTGCCAGCAGCGCCCAGGGAGGAGGTAATGAAAAACTGTTTTTT.

V usage is TRBV29-1 and J usage is TRBJ1-2; possibly TRBD1 for D (5 bases). CDR1 and CDR2 (germline): SQVTM, ANQGSEA. The CDR3 is made up of 13 amino acids. V lost 6 bases and J 6 bases, leaving 17 bases between the germline ends. The CDR3 DNA reads as TGCAGCGTAGCTAGGGGCAGGGCCGATGGCTACACCTTC. The encoded protein is CSVARGRADGYTF.

The genes are TRBV27 and TRBJ2-3, with a possible D match to TRBD2 (5 bases). The CDR3 is 20 amino acids. CDR1 and CDR2 from the germline V gene are MNHEY and SMNVEV (reference sequence). V was clipped by 5 bases and J by 1 base, with 28 bases between them. CDR3 nucleotide sequence: TGTGCCAGCAGTCAATACACGATTTCTTCGTCCACGGAGGGCACAGATACGCAGTATTTT. Protein sequence: CASSQYTISSSTEGTDTQYF.

The genes are TRBV29-1 and TRBJ1-1; the D gene is possibly TRBD1 (6 bases). The CDR3 spans 13 residues. From germline, CDR1 is SQVTM and CDR2 ANQGSEA. V was trimmed by 4 bases and J by 2 bases, leaving 11 bases between them. The CDR3 DNA is TGCAGCGTTGCAGACAGGTTAAACACTGAAGCTTTCTTT. Encoded protein: CSVADRLNTEAFF.

V gene TRBV6-5 combines with J gene TRBJ2-2; 10 bases are shared with TRBD1. Looked up from germline, CDR1 is MNHEY and CDR2 is SVGAGI. The CDR3 runs 15 residues. V lost 6 bases and J lost 5; bases outside the gene matches: 6. The CDR3 DNA reads TGTGCCAGCAGCTCCGGGACAGGGGCGACCGGGGAGCTGTTTTTT. As protein: CASSSGTGATGELFF.

The chain links TRBV5-8 to TRBJ2-1; 12 nucleotides line up with TRBD2. The CDR3 loop spans 19 amino acids. Per the germline V gene, CDR1 is SGHTS and CDR2 is YDEGEE. The junction had 7 bases not matched to a gene; V was cut back by 0 bases and J by 0 bases. The CDR3 DNA is TGTGCCAGCAGCTTGGTTCTGCTAGCGGGGGGGAGCTCCTACAATGAGCAGTTCTTC. Protein product: CASSLVLLAGGSSYNEQFF.